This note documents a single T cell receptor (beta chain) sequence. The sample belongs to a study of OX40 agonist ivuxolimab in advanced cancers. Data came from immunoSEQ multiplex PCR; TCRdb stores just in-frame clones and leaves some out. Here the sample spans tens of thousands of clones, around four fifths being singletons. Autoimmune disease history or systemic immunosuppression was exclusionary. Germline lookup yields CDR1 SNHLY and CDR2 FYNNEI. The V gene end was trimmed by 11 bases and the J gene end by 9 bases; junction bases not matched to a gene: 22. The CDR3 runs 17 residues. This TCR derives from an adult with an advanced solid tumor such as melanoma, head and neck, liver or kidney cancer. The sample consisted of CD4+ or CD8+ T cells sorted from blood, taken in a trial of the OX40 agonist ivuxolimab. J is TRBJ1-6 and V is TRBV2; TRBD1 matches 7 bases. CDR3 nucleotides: TGTGCCTCCTCGCCCCCGGGAAGGGGGCGTCACGGTTCACCCCTCCACTTT. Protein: CASSPPGRGRHGSPLHF.